This TCR beta chain was retrieved from a study of T cell responses to AZD1222 COVID-19 vaccine. Findings of the study overall: Spike-spanning, vaccine-associated CD4 TCRs were dominant at 160-218 and 743-854. Females outnumbered males among donors, who were mostly white British; clonal diversity was possibly underestimated.

Only in-frame clones appear in the TCRdb table, and some are missing; sequencing was by immunoSEQ multiplex PCR. The sample holds roughly 150,000 clones, around 90% seen once. The V and J ends lost 1 base and 6 bases, in that order; junction bases with no gene match: 6. The CDR3 is made up of 18 amino acids. In germline, CDR1 is MDHEN, CDR2 SYDVKM. Points on this clone: Its specificity is unknown.

This chain connects TRBV28 to TRBJ2-1; 16 bases agree with TRBD2. The source was peripheral blood, collected 28 days after the second AZD1222 dose. The sequence derives from an adult who received the AZD1222 COVID-19 vaccine. The CDR3 DNA reads TGTGCCAGCAGTTTATTCTCCGGGACTAGCGGGAGGGGCAATGAGCAGTTCTTC. Protein product: CASSLFSGTSGRGNEQFF.